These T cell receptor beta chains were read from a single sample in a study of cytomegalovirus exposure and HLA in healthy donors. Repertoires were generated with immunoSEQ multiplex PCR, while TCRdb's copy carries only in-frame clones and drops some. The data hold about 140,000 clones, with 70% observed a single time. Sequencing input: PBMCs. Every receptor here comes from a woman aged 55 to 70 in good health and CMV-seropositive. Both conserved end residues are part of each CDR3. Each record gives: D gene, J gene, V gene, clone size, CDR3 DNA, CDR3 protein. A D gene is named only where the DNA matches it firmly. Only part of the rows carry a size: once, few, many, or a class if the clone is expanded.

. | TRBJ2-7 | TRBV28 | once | TGTGCCAGCAGTTCGACAGGTCATGGACACGAGCAGTACTTC | CASSSTGHGHEQYF
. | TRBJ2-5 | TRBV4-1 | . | TGCGCCAGCAGCCTTAACCAGGGGCCTCTGCAAGAGACCCAGTACTTC | CASSLNQGPLQETQYF
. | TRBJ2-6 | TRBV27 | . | TGTGCCAGCAGTTTGCGGGCAGCAACGAGCTCTGGGGCCAACGTCCTGACTTTC | CASSLRAATSSGANVLTF
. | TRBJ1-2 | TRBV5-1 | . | TGCGCCAGCAGCTTTGGAACAGGGTATGGCTACACCTTC | CASSFGTGYGYTF
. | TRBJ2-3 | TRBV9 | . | TGTGCCAGCAGCGTAGGAAGAGGGACATTGTCAGCTGATACGCAGTATTTT | CASSVGRGTLSADTQYF
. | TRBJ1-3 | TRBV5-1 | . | TGCGCCAGCAGCTTTGAGCCAGGGACTGGAAACACCATATATTTT | CASSFEPGTGNTIYF
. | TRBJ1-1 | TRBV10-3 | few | TGTGCCATCAGCGGACTAACAACTGAAGCTTTCTTT | CAISGLTTEAFF
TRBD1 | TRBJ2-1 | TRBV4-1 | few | TGCGCCAGCAGCCCAGTATGGGACAGGGGAGGGAATGAGCAGTTCTTC | CASSPVWDRGGNEQFF
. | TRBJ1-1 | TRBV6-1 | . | TGTGCCAGCAGGGCCGTGACGGAGGCGAACACTGAAGCTTTCTTT | CASRAVTEANTEAFF
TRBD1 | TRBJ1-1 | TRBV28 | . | TGTGCCAGCAGTTTATCAGGGGGTGGCACTGAAGCTTTCTTT | CASSLSGGGTEAFF
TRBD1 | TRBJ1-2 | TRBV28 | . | TGTGCCAGCAGCCCGGGACAGCTCAGCAATGGCTACACCTTC | CASSPGQLSNGYTF
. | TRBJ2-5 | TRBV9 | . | TGTGCCAGCAGCGTAGAAGGTTCCAGCGGGGAGACCCAGTACTTC | CASSVEGSSGETQYF
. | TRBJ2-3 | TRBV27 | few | TGTGCCAGCAGTTTATCAGGAGGGTTTAGCACAGATACGCAGTATTTT | CASSLSGGFSTDTQYF
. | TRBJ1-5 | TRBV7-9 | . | TGTGCCAGCAGCACGGGGATGAGCAATCAGCCCCAGCATTTT | CASSTGMSNQPQHF
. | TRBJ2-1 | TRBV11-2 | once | TGTGCCAGCAGCTCCTCGGACAACTACAATGAGCAGTTCTTC | CASSSSDNYNEQFF
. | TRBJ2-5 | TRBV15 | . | TGTGCCACCAGCGCCTACAGGGAAGAGACCCAGTACTTC | CATSAYREETQYF
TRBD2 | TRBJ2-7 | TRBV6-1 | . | TGTGCCAGCAGTAGGGAGGGGTACGAGCAGTACTTC | CASSREGYEQYF
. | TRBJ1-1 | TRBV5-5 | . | TGTGCCAGCAGCTTGGACCCAACAGGGAACACTGAAGCTTTCTTT | CASSLDPTGNTEAFF
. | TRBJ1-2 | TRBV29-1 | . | TGCAGCGTTGATGGGGGAGGAGGCTACGCCTTC | CSVDGGGGYAF
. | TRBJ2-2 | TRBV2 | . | TGTGCCAGCAGCTCGCCGGGACTGTCGGGTCCCGGGGAGCTGTTTTTT | CASSSPGLSGPGELFF
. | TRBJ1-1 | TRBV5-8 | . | TGTGCCAGCAGCTTGGAACAGAACACTGAAGCTTTCTTT | CASSLEQNTEAFF
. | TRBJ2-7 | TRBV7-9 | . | TGTGCCAGCAGCTCGTTCTCCTACGAGCAGTACTTC | CASSSFSYEQYF
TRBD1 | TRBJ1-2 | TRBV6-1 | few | TGTGCCAGCAGTCCCAGGGGACAGGGGGCTGGCTACACCTTC | CASSPRGQGAGYTF
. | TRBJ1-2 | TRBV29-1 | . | TGCAGCGTTGTGAGACAAGGGGGAGGCTACACCTTC | CSVVRQGGGYTF
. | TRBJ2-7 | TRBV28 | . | TGTGCCAGCAGTTTATGGACACAAACCTACGAGCAGTACTTC | CASSLWTQTYEQYF
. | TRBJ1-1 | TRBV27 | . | TGTGCCAGCAGTTTACAGGGTGCCACTGAAGCTTTCTTT | CASSLQGATEAFF
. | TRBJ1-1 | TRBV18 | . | TGTGCCAGCTCTGTTAGCTCCCCGCTAAACACTGAAGCTTTCTTT | CASSVSSPLNTEAFF
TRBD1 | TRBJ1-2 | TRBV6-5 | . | TGTGCCAGCGGTGACAGGGGGCTTGGCTACACCTTC | CASGDRGLGYTF
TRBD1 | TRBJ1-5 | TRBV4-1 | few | TGCGCCAGCAGCCAAGATTGGCAGGGGGCGCGAAGGAATCAGCCCCAGCATTTT | CASSQDWQGARRNQPQHF